This T cell receptor beta chain was retrieved from a study of shared clonotypes between healthy human individuals. Study results and limitations: As a rule, naive subsets had a larger estimated richness than memory subsets.

To note about this clone: Its antigen remains unknown.

The germline CDR1 and CDR2 sequences are SEHNR and FQNEAQ (reference sequence). This CDR3 spans 14 amino acids. V was trimmed by 3 bases and J by 4 bases, leaving 13 bases between them. CD45RO-negative CD8 cells positively selected for CCR7 made up the naive population, which excluded terminally differentiated effector memory CD45RA+ cells. Original data processing: Filtering was not the same, since immunoSEQ gave junction-only sequences without quality scores. Here immunoSEQ multiplex PCR was the method, and the copy in TCRdb shows in-frame clones only, minus some. That table gives V, J and clone size, and the DNA gave D and trimming. The table shows over 2,000,000 clones, with over 85% occurring only once.

The chain has TRBV7-9 and TRBJ2-7; D may correspond to TRBD1 or TRBD2 (6 bases each). Sequencing was performed on naive CD8+ T cells from PBMCs. The TCR originated in a man younger than 30 in good health. Some clones in this sample may be carry-over from other donors' samples. CDR3 amino acids: CASSFGGGGYEQYF. The CDR3, as DNA: TGTGCCAGCAGCTTTGGAGGGGGAGGATACGAGCAGTACTTC.